The 13 T cell receptor beta chains presented below share a single source sample, sequenced in a study of T cell responses to AZD1222 COVID-19 vaccine. Using immunoSEQ multiplex PCR, the repertoire was profiled, and TCRdb retains in-frame clones only, with some absent. Of more than 50,000 clones listed, roughly 90% are singletons. The sample consisted of peripheral blood, taken on day 0 of AZD1222 vaccination. Source of these receptors: an adult in good health.

J is TRBJ1-2 and V is TRBV5-1, with 7 bases matching TRBD1. Losses at the gene ends were 4 bases for V and 3 bases for J; bases not matched to a gene: 3. From germline, CDR1 is SGHRS and CDR2 YFSETQ. The CDR3 length is 13 residues. The CDR3 sequence: CASSQGQYYGYTF. For the CDR3, the DNA is TGCGCCAGCAGCCAGGGACAGTACTATGGCTACACCTTC.

The V and J genes are TRBV19 and TRBJ1-2, with 7 bases fitting TRBD1. Unmatched junction bases numbered 3, after V lost 2 bases and J lost 6 bases. Germline V lookup: CDR1 LNHDA, CDR2 SQIVND (reference sequence). The CDR3 is 13 residues long. CDR3 amino acids: CASSIQGENGYTF. The CDR3 DNA reads TGTGCCAGTAGTATACAGGGGGAGAATGGCTACACCTTC.

The chain uses TRBV7-9 and TRBJ1-4; TRBD1 matches 7 bases. V lost 5 bases to trimming and J lost 0 bases; unmatched junction nucleotides: 12. This CDR3 is 18 amino acids long. Per germline, CDR1 SEHNR and CDR2 FQNEAQ (reference sequence). The CDR3 nucleotides read TGTGCCAGCAGCCCTAGCAAACTTACAGGGGCAACTAATGAAAAACTGTTTTTT. Protein product: CASSPSKLTGATNEKLFF.

This clone was picked up one time. The rearrangement joins TRBV28 to TRBJ1-5; no clear D gene. V lost 6 bases, J lost 1 base, and 4 bases lay in between. The CDR3 contains 12 residues. Germline V gives CDR1 MDHEN, CDR2 SYDVKM. This CDR3 reads CASRPSNQPQHF. The DNA of the CDR3 is TGTGCCAGCAGGCCGAGCAATCAGCCCCAGCATTTT.

This sequence joins TRBV2 and TRBJ1-6; perhaps TRBD1 as D (6 bases). The CDR3 has 13 amino acids. V lost 6 bases to trimming and J lost 5 bases, with 8 bases between them. Germline V gene data show CDR1 as SNHLY and CDR2 as FYNNEI. The CDR3 coding sequence is TGTGCCAGCAGCGACAGGAATAATTCACCCCTCCACTTT. This codes for CASSDRNNSPLHF.

This sequence joins TRBV27 and TRBJ2-2, with 7 bases aligning to TRBD1. Germline CDR1 is MNHEY and CDR2 is SMNVEV (reference sequence). This CDR3 is 15 amino acids long. The trim removed 6 bases at V and 0 bases at J, leaving 4 bases unmatched. CDR3 in DNA: TGTGCCAGCAGAGAGGGACAGTCGAACACCGGGGAGCTGTTTTTT. Its translation: CASREGQSNTGELFF.

CDR3: CASSDFYDLYYEQYF. The DNA for the CDR3 is TGTGCCAGCAGCGACTTTTATGACCTTTACTACGAGCAGTACTTC. This chain links TRBV6-5 with TRBJ2-7; D not resolved. From germline, CDR1 is MNHEY and CDR2 SVGAGI. Trimming cost V 6 bases and J 3 bases, with 18 bases left between them. CDR3 length: 15 amino acids.

The chain links TRBV2 to TRBJ1-6; 8 nucleotides match TRBD1. The V gene end was trimmed by 10 bases and the J gene end by 12 bases; junction bases not matched to a gene: 11. Per germline, CDR1 SNHLY and CDR2 FYNNEI. The CDR3 length is 13 residues. CDR3 DNA sequence: TGTGCCACACTCCGGGACAGGCGTGGACCCCTCCACTTT. Protein sequence: CATLRDRRGPLHF. Based on the CDR3 plus reference TRBV2 and TRBJ1-6, the full variable domain is EPEVTQTPSHQVTQMGQEVILRCVPISNHLYFYWYRQILGQKVEFLVSFYNNEISEKSEIFDDQFSVERPDGSNFTLKIRSTKLEDSAMYFCATLRDRRGPLHFGNGTRLTVT.

This chain joins TRBV5-1 and TRBJ2-1, with a weak D call TRBD2 (6 bases). Germline V lookup: CDR1 SGHRS, CDR2 YFSETQ. V gave up 4 bases and J gave up 10 bases, with 12 bases separating them. The CDR3 sequence is 12 residues long. CDR3 DNA: TGCGCCAGCAGCCGAGGGACTGGCGAGCAGTTCTTC. It translates to CASSRGTGEQFF.

DNA for the CDR3: TGTGCCAGCACCAACAGGGGGCCCGTAGATACGCAGTATTTT. Translating it yields CASTNRGPVDTQYF. J is TRBJ2-3 and V is TRBV3-1 (or the pseudogene TRBV3-2), with 9 bases matching TRBD1. Losses at the gene ends were 7 bases for V and 5 bases for J; bases not matched to a gene: 7. Germline V gene data show CDR1 as LGHDT and CDR2 as YNNKEL (reference sequence). CDR3 length equals 14 residues.

This chain uses TRBV14 with TRBJ2-3; 9 positions match TRBD2. The CDR3 loop spans 18 amino acids. Germline V lookup: CDR1 SGHDN, CDR2 FVKESK. V shed 1 base, J shed 4 bases, and the junction held 12 bases outside the gene matches. CDR3 coding DNA: TGTGCCAGCAGCCAAGGGTCGCTAGCGGGAATGAGGGCAGATACGCAGTATTTT. It encodes CASSQGSLAGMRADTQYF.

The chain is built from TRBV2 and TRBJ1-1; D is undetermined. The CDR3 extends over 13 amino acids. Trimming left V 3 bases short and J 1 base short, with 6 bases between. Per the germline V gene, CDR1 is SNHLY and CDR2 is FYNNEI. The chain's CDR3 is CASSEPENTEAFF. CDR3 in DNA: TGTGCCAGCAGTGAGCCGGAGAACACTGAAGCTTTCTTT.

The V gene is TRBV27, the J gene TRBJ1-6, with D maybe TRBD1 (5 bases). The germline CDR1 and CDR2 sequences are MNHEY and SMNVEV (reference sequence). Trimming cost V 6 bases and J 2 bases, with 8 bases left between them. The CDR3 totals 14 residues. The CDR3: CASRPGPYNSPLHF. For the CDR3, the DNA is TGTGCCAGCAGACCGGGACCCTATAATTCACCCCTCCACTTT.